This T cell receptor (beta chain) was identified in a study of shared clonotypes between healthy human individuals. Notes on the study in general: Richness estimates generally favored naive over memory subsets. Sample collection involved blood only; tissue repertoires are likely different.

Turning to this clone: Its antigen is not identified.

Donors comprised healthy HIV-negative adults lacking recent acute infections or vaccinations. The CD4+ fraction was divided into a CD45RA+ naive subset and a CD45RA-negative memory subset. Clones were read by immunoSEQ multiplex PCR, and TCRdb kept only the in-frame ones, dropping some. This sample yields approximately 2.4 million clones, of which around 95% are seen a single time; around 0.13% belongs to the top ten. The CDR3 spans 16 residues. The V segment lost 4 bases and the J segment 6 bases; nucleotides outside the gene matches: 13. The germline gives CDR1 LNHDA, CDR2 SQIVND (reference sequence).

The sequencing input was naive CD4+ T cells sorted from blood. The subset: CD45RA+ positively selected. The chain uses TRBV19 and TRBJ2-7; 9 positions agree with TRBD1. This sequence originates from a young man in good health. The CDR3 here is CASSRGRTGVRVEQYF. In DNA form, the CDR3 reads TGTGCCAGTAGTAGGGGACGGACAGGGGTAAGGGTCGAGCAGTACTTC.